The T cell receptor beta chain described here comes from a study of blood T cell repertoires in COVID-19. Study at large: Donors in the United States, Italy and Spain gave samples during acute or convalescent COVID-19.

Source study methods: Nucleated cell counts were estimated from reference gene primer amplification. Clones were sequenced by immunoSEQ multiplex PCR, and TCRdb holds only the in-frame ones, with some missing. For V, J and clone size, that table is used; D and trimming come from the DNA. The sample has about 260,000 clones; around 86% are singletons. This clone showed up just once. CDR3 length equals 14 residues. Germline values: CDR1 SQVTM, CDR2 ANQGSEA. V lost 5 bases and J lost 5, with 18 bases in between. The chain employs TRBV29-1 and TRBJ2-5; possible D gene TRBD1, 8 bases. The receptor's source is a man aged 40-55 years who had recovered from COVID-19. The sample taken for sequencing was peripheral blood. Written as DNA, the CDR3 is TGCAGCGTTTACATACAGGGGGGGGCGGAGACCCAGTACTTC. This encodes CSVYIQGGAETQYF.